These 26 T cell receptor beta chains were sequenced from one sample in a study of blood T cells in healthy people across ages. A J-beta primer mix and a sample-barcoded 5' primer were used in a second PCR of roughly 6 to 11 cycles. TCRdb called the 5' RACE reads again in MiXCR, with one record for every CDR3 protein. The sample records 1.5 million or so distinct CDR3 sequences, 35% to 45% being singletons. The material sequenced was blood. These receptors were collected from a woman aged 18 to 35 in good health.

This clonotype was counted ten times or more. This chain uses TRBV29-1 with TRBJ2-7, with D perhaps assigned TRBD1 or TRBD2 (5 bases each). Trimming removed 5 bases at V and 0 bases at J, with 14 bases between. CDR3 size: 14 residues. Germline V gene data show CDR1 as SQVTM and CDR2 as ANQGSEA. CDR3 protein: CSVRPPGPSYEQYF. CDR3 nucleotides: TGCAGCGTTAGACCCCCGGGACCCTCCTACGAGCAGTACTTC.

This chain connects TRBV4-3 to TRBJ2-7; tentative D call: TRBD1 (6 bases). CDR1 is LGHNA, CDR2 YSLEER, per germline. V dropped 0 bases and J dropped 7 bases, with 19 bases sitting between them. There are 16 residues in the CDR3. CDR3 residues: CASSQEPGGAYNEQYF. CDR3 nucleotides: TGCGCCAGCAGCCAAGAACCTGGGGGCGCCTACAATGAGCAGTACTTC.

V usage is TRBV12-3 or TRBV12-4 and J usage is TRBJ2-7; D unresolved. The CDR3 extends over 15 amino acids. Trimming removed 2 bases from V and 7 bases from J, with 18 bases in between. CDR3 sequence reads: CASSLQALLSNEQYF. In DNA, the CDR3 is TGTGCCAGCAGTTTACAGGCCCTCCTTAGTAATGAGCAGTACTTC.

This clonotype was counted a few times. This rearrangement joins TRBV28 to TRBJ2-5; D ambiguous. V lost 11 bases, J lost 4 bases, and 17 bases lay in between. The germline gives CDR1 MDHEN, CDR2 SYDVKM. The CDR3 sequence is 13 residues long. The chain's CDR3 is CACIGASGETQYF. CDR3 nucleotide sequence: TGTGCCTGCATTGGTGCATCCGGAGAGACCCAGTACTTC.

V gene TRBV7-9 combines with J gene TRBJ1-1; maybe TRBD1 (5 bases). CDR3 size: 15 residues. V was clipped by 5 bases and J by 4 bases, with 17 bases between them. Germline CDR1 and CDR2: SEHNR and FQNEAQ (reference sequence). The CDR3 is CASSTIQGRGTEAFF. The DNA for the CDR3 is TGTGCCAGCAGCACGATTCAGGGTAGGGGCACTGAAGCTTTCTTT. Together with reference TRBV7-9 and TRBJ1-1, the CDR3 gives the full variable domain: DTGVSQNPRHKITKRGQNVTFRCDPISEHNRLYWYRQTLGQGPEFLTYFQNEAQLEKSRLLSDRFSAERPKGSFSTLEIQRTEQGDSAMYLCASSTIQGRGTEAFFGQGTRLTVV.

Only a few counts were recorded for this clonotype. The chain employs TRBV24-1 and TRBJ1-1, with a possible D match to TRBD1 (5 bases). The length of the CDR3 is 16 residues. Trimming removed 4 bases from V and 3 bases from J, with 17 bases in between. Germline assignment: CDR1 KGHDR and CDR2 SFDVKD. The CDR3 DNA is TGTGCCACCAGTGACCCGCGTGCGGGGGGGGACACTGAAGCTTTCTTT. It translates to CATSDPRAGGDTEAFF.

This clonotype was found once. The V and J genes are TRBV7-6 and TRBJ2-1; 7 bases are a match to TRBD1. The V and J ends lost 1 base and 4 bases, in that order; junction bases with no gene match: 7. CDR1 is SGHVS, CDR2 FNYEAQ, per germline. CDR3 length: 16 amino acids. This CDR3 is CASSLDWGQPYNEQFF. For the CDR3, the DNA is TGTGCCAGCAGCTTAGATTGGGGACAGCCTTACAATGAGCAGTTCTTC.

This clonotype was detected only a few times. The junction shows a germline mismatch at one end, possibly a read error. The rearrangement links TRBV4-1 to TRBJ1-1, with 7 positions matching TRBD1. This CDR3 is 14 amino acids long. Germline V gene data show CDR1 as MGHRA and CDR2 as YSYEKL. The CDR3 region has the DNA TGTGCCAGCAGCCCCCCCCAGGGGGACACTGAAGCTTTCTTT. Translated: CASSPPQGDTEAFF.

The table lists this clonotype with a count of one. CDR3 nucleotides: TGTGCCAGCAGCTCGTGGGACAGGCGGAGCGGCTACACCTTC. This translates into CASSSWDRRSGYTF. This chain links TRBV7-9 with TRBJ1-2; 8 bases agree with TRBD1. Germline V lookup: CDR1 SEHNR, CDR2 FQNEAQ (reference sequence). J was trimmed by 8 bases and V by 4 bases; bases with no gene match: 9. The CDR3 spans 14 residues.

About this clonotype itself: A read error may produce the germline difference seen at one junction end. The V call is TRBV7-2, the J call TRBJ2-1; D might be TRBD2 (6 bases). Germline CDR1 and CDR2: SGHTA and FQGNSA. The CDR3 spans 14 residues. The CDR3 DNA is TGTGCCAACAGCGCTAGCGTAACCTACAATGAGCAGTTCTTC. Translating gives CANSASVTYNEQFF.

Ten or more counts support this clonotype. The rearrangement uses TRBV28 and TRBJ2-5, with D perhaps TRBD1 or TRBD2 (5 bases each). Trimming pared 1 base from V and 2 bases from J, leaving 8 bases between. The length of the CDR3 is 14 residues. Germline V lookup: CDR1 MDHEN, CDR2 SYDVKM. The CDR3 DNA sequence: TGTGCCAGCAGTTTATTGGGGGTACAAGAGACCCAGTACTTC. This sequence encodes CASSLLGVQETQYF.

In regard to this clonotype: A read error may explain this, as a much larger clone is one base away. The V and J genes are TRBV10-3 and TRBJ2-3; D call uncertain. This CDR3 has 13 amino acids. Germline CDR1 ENHRY, CDR2 SYGVKD. The chain's CDR3 is CAISERLADAQYF. DNA for the CDR3: TGTGCCATCAGTGAGAGGTTGGCAGATGCGCAGTATTTT.

In this sample, this clonotype turned up many times. J is TRBJ2-1 and V is TRBV4-1; D gene uncertain. Germline lookup yields CDR1 MGHRA and CDR2 YSYEKL. V was trimmed by 3 bases and J by 2 bases, leaving 11 bases between them. The CDR3 covers 15 residues. This chain's CDR3 is CASSQHSGTYNEQFF. CDR3 in DNA: TGCGCCAGCAGCCAGCATAGTGGGACCTACAATGAGCAGTTCTTC.

The chain is built from TRBV27 and TRBJ2-1; D unresolved. Per germline, CDR1 MNHEY and CDR2 SMNVEV (reference sequence). The ends were cut back, 7 bases at V and 7 bases at J, with 8 bases in the middle. The CDR3 consists of 11 residues. The CDR3 spells CASTERNEQFF. CDR3 bases: TGTGCCAGCACTGAGAGGAATGAGCAGTTCTTC.

This clonotype showed up just a few times. The chain employs TRBV20-1 and TRBJ1-1, with D uncertain. V was cut by 5 bases and J by 3 bases, with 10 bases left in between. The CDR3 covers 12 residues. CDR1 is DFQATT and CDR2 is SNEGSKA in the germline V gene (reference sequence). CDR3 in DNA: TGCAGTGCTCGGCCCAGCTACACTGAAGCTTTCTTT. Translated, it gives CSARPSYTEAFF.

This clonotype was seen only a few times. The chain recombines TRBV4-1 with TRBJ2-4; D uncertain. Trimming pared 3 bases from V and 3 bases from J, leaving 12 bases between. The germline V gene has CDR1 MGHRA and CDR2 YSYEKL. The CDR3 totals 15 residues. The CDR3 DNA reads as TGCGCCAGCAGCCATCTTCGGGCGGTCAAAAACATTCAGTACTTC. This encodes CASSHLRAVKNIQYF.

The rearrangement links TRBV5-6 to TRBJ2-7; no reliable D call. V lost 6 bases to trimming and J lost 4 bases, with 20 bases between them. Germline V gene lookup returns CDR1 SGHDT and CDR2 YYEEEE. The CDR3 is made up of 15 amino acids. CDR3 sequence: CASNSKDHLGYEQYF. CDR3 DNA sequence: TGTGCCAGCAACTCGAAGGACCACTTAGGTTACGAGCAGTACTTC.

This chain connects TRBV4-3 to TRBJ2-5; 8 positions match TRBD2. Germline-derived CDR1 and CDR2 are LGHNA and YSLEER. The CDR3 extends over 16 amino acids. The V and J ends lost 0 bases and 4 bases, in that order; junction bases with no gene match: 7. This CDR3 reads CASSQELGGGLETQYF. In DNA, the CDR3 is TGCGCCAGCAGCCAAGAACTCGGGGGGGGCTTAGAGACCCAGTACTTC.

This sequence joins TRBV27 and TRBJ2-5; 8 positions match TRBD2. The CDR3 consists of 14 residues. V lost 3 bases to trimming and J lost 2 bases; unmatched junction nucleotides: 2. Germline V CDR1 and CDR2: MNHEY, SMNVEV (reference sequence). The CDR3 reads CASSFGTRQETQYF. In DNA, the CDR3 is TGTGCCAGCAGTTTCGGGACTAGACAAGAGACCCAGTACTTC.

V and J are TRBV30 and TRBJ2-4; tentative D call: TRBD1 (6 bases). CDR3 length equals 13 residues. The V gene's germline CDR1 is GTSNPN and CDR2 SVGIG (reference sequence). V was pared by 2 bases and J by 8 bases, with 13 bases between. This CDR3 is CAWSRPSGDIQYF. As DNA, the CDR3 is TGTGCCTGGAGTCGGCCCTCAGGGGACATTCAGTACTTC.

V is TRBV28 and J is TRBJ1-2, with a possible D match to TRBD1 (5 bases). This CDR3 has 12 residues. Looked up from germline, CDR1 is MDHEN and CDR2 is SYDVKM. V dropped 7 bases and J dropped 3 bases, with 9 bases sitting between them. The CDR3 DNA follows: TGTGCCAGCACCAGGGAGGACTATGGCTACACCTTC. Protein product: CASTREDYGYTF.

This chain joins TRBV11-2 and TRBJ2-1, with TRBD1 matching 7 bases. This CDR3 has 17 residues. Unmatched junction bases numbered 13, after V lost 0 bases and J lost 8 bases. Looked up from germline, CDR1 is SGHAT and CDR2 is FQNNGV. CDR3 sequence: CASSLDTLSDRAHEQFF. The DNA for the CDR3 is TGTGCCAGCAGCTTAGATACCCTCTCTGACAGGGCGCATGAGCAGTTCTTC.

The gene calls are TRBV28 and TRBJ2-3; 10 bases agree with TRBD1. The CDR3 spans 15 residues. In germline, CDR1 is MDHEN, CDR2 SYDVKM. The J segment lost 7 bases and the V segment lost 7 bases, leaving 11 bases of the junction unmatched. CDR3 protein: CASTHGGQGFNTQYF. The CDR3 region has the DNA TGTGCCAGCACCCATGGGGGACAGGGGTTTAATACGCAGTATTTT. Full variable domain (missing parts from reference TRBV28 and TRBJ2-3): DVKVTQSSRYLVKRTGEKVFLECVQDMDHENMFWYRQDPGLGLRLIYFSYDVKMKEKGDIPEGYSVSREKKERFSLILESASTNQTSMYLCASTHGGQGFNTQYFGPGTRLTVL.

This sequence joins TRBV25-1 and TRBJ2-7, with 8 bases identical to TRBD2. This CDR3 contains 16 residues. In germline, CDR1 is MGHDK, CDR2 SYGVNS. After removal of 1 base from V and 1 base from J, the junction contained 6 bases not matched to a gene. The CDR3 DNA follows: TGTGCCAGCAGTGAATTGGCTAGCGGGTCGTCCTACGAGCAGTACTTC. It encodes CASSELASGSSYEQYF.

The sample holds a few counts of this clonotype. This chain joins TRBV4-2 and TRBJ1-2; unclear D gene. In germline, CDR1 is LGHNA, CDR2 YNFKEQ. V lost 4 bases and J lost 6, with 18 bases in between. The CDR3 consists of 15 residues. CDR3 sequence reads: CASSPPGRRPDGYTF. The CDR3, as DNA: TGTGCCAGCAGCCCTCCAGGACGGAGGCCGGATGGCTACACCTTC.

This clonotype was counted between two and nine times. The chain carries TRBV29-1 and TRBJ2-3; the match to TRBD2 covers 10 bases. The CDR3 sequence is 16 residues long. With 3 bases clipped from V and 4 bases from J, the junction kept 10 bases outside the gene matches. From germline, CDR1 is SQVTM and CDR2 ANQGSEA. The CDR3 region has the DNA TGCAGCGTTGACCGGAGCGGGAGGGCCTTCTCAGATACGCAGTATTTT. Translated, it gives CSVDRSGRAFSDTQYF.